The 7 T cell receptor beta chains presented below share a single source sample, sequenced in a study of T-cell reconstitution after alpha-beta-depleted transplantation in children. A TCRbeta library incorporating unique molecular identifiers was prepared. TCRdb redid the calling of the PCR reads with MiXCR, one entry per CDR3 protein. The data contain fewer than 550,000 distinct CDR3 sequences, more than 9.5% of them seen just once; the ten biggest clones take up around 13%. This material consisted of PBMCs, mostly from graft donor cells, taken 180 days after TCRalphabeta/CD19-depleted stem cell transplant. All receptors come from a female patient aged 2 to 10 who had a stem cell transplant for aplastic anemia, so the T cells may come from the graft donor.

The chain has TRBV2 and TRBJ2-2; D is ambiguous. The CDR3 spans 14 residues. Germline CDR1 and CDR2: SNHLY and FYNNEI. The V end was cut by 7 bases, the J end by 2 bases, with 11 bases between. The DNA of the CDR3 is TGTGCCAGCACCCAGCTAGATAACACCGGGGAGCTGTTTTTT. It translates to CASTQLDNTGELFF.

The sample holds a few counts of this clonotype. J is TRBJ1-6 and V is TRBV12-3 or TRBV12-4; D remains ambiguous. CDR3 length: 15 residues. The germline V and J ends were trimmed by 5 bases and 4 bases, with 12 bases remaining between them. CDR3 residues: CASSIRTVYNSPLHF. The CDR3 bases are TGTGCCAGCAGTATCAGGACGGTTTATAATTCACCCCTCCACTTT.

The V gene is TRBV4-3, the J gene TRBJ1-2, with 7 nucleotides matching TRBD1. Germline V gene sequence: CDR1 LGHNA, CDR2 YSLEER. CDR3 length: 15 amino acids. V was clipped by 0 bases and J by 4 bases; unmatched bases: 5. The DNA of the CDR3 is TGCGCCAGCAGCCAAGACGAGGACAGGACCTATGGCTACACCTTC. This sequence encodes CASSQDEDRTYGYTF.

This clonotype was seen many times. This chain connects TRBV13 to TRBJ2-1; 7 bases are a match to TRBD1. This CDR3 region has 15 residues. The J segment lost 7 bases and the V segment lost 2 bases, leaving 8 bases of the junction unmatched. From germline, CDR1 is PRHDT and CDR2 FYEKMQ (reference sequence). The CDR3 region has the DNA TGTGCCAGCAGCTTAAATCATGCCAGGGGGAATGAGCAGTTCTTC. This translates into CASSLNHARGNEQFF.

This clonotype came up a few times. V is TRBV4-3 and J is TRBJ2-7; 14 nucleotides agree with TRBD2. Germline CDR1 is LGHNA and CDR2 is YSLEER. The CDR3 contains 16 residues. V gave up 3 bases and J gave up 4 bases; unmatched junction bases: 5. CDR3 nucleotide sequence: TGCGCCAGCAGCCAGGAGGGACTAGCGGGAGTATACGAGCAGTACTTC. Protein sequence: CASSQEGLAGVYEQYF.

This clonotype was picked up a small number of times. The chain recombines TRBV12-3 or TRBV12-4 with TRBJ1-3, with D possibly being TRBD1 (5 bases). The CDR3 runs to 12 residues. Trimming took off 8 bases at V and 10 bases at J, with 15 bases between the two ends. CDR3 amino acids: CASGPRESTIYF. For the CDR3, the DNA is TGTGCCAGCGGGCCCAGGGAGTCGACCATATATTTT.

The chain employs TRBV20-1 and TRBJ1-1, with no clear D. CDR3 size: 15 residues. The V gene's germline CDR1 is DFQATT and CDR2 SNEGSKA (reference sequence). Trimming cost V 1 base and J 0 bases, with 12 bases left between them. CDR3: CSARVSGQLNTEAFF. CDR3 nucleotides: TGCAGTGCTAGAGTAAGTGGGCAACTGAACACTGAAGCTTTCTTT.